The T cell receptor (beta chain) under discussion was sequenced for a study of response to subunit inactivated influenza vaccine. Whole-study results and caveats: The authors suggested that few new T cells are recruited per seasonal influenza vaccination.

TCRdb fed the RT-PCR reads into MiXCR, producing one record per CDR3 protein. Altogether about half a million distinct CDR3 sequences are present, 11% being singletons, with the ten largest covering about an eighth. A word on this clonotype: Its specificity is unknown.

There are 17 residues in the CDR3. The germline V and J ends were trimmed by 1 base and 6 bases, with 21 bases remaining between them. CDR1 is SEHNR, CDR2 FQNEAQ, per germline (reference sequence). This clonotype originated in a man in his forties or fifties who received an inactivated influenza vaccine. Sequencing used PBMCs from blood, obtained around seven weeks after vaccination. The chain combines TRBV7-9 with TRBJ1-2; D perhaps matches TRBD1 (5 bases). CDR3 DNA sequence: TGTGCCAGCAGCTTAGTTAAGACAGTAGGCAAATTCGATGGCTACACCTTC. It codes for CASSLVKTVGKFDGYTF.